The rows below give T cell receptor beta chains drawn from one sample of a study of blood T cells in healthy people across ages. TCRdb fed the 5' RACE reads into MiXCR, producing one record per CDR3 protein. In the table there are hundreds of thousands of distinct CDR3 sequences, just over 55% of which are singletons. Sequencing was performed on blood. The source of these receptors is a man aged 40-50 years in good health. CDR3s leave out the opening cysteine and the closing phenylalanine or tryptophan.

CDR3aa	j_gene	v_gene
SGLRGGRNEQF	TRBJ2-1	TRBV20-1
ASSQGTWPYTEAF	TRBJ1-1	TRBV4-3
ANRATQDISYEQY	TRBJ2-7	TRBV27
VSSLGVSGDLTYEQY	.	TRBV7-2
STRHNRGGRSPLH	TRBJ1-6	TRBV20-1
ASSVNFGTSGNNEQY	TRBJ2-5	TRBV2
ASSSPARFSGANVLT	TRBJ2-6	TRBV27
ASSFLGQNQETQY	TRBJ2-5	TRBV28
ASSLITETQY	TRBJ2-5	TRBV12-3/TRBV12-4
SVVGLAGENTGELF	TRBJ2-2	TRBV29-1
ASSSYIDLGSSYNEQY	.	TRBV6-5